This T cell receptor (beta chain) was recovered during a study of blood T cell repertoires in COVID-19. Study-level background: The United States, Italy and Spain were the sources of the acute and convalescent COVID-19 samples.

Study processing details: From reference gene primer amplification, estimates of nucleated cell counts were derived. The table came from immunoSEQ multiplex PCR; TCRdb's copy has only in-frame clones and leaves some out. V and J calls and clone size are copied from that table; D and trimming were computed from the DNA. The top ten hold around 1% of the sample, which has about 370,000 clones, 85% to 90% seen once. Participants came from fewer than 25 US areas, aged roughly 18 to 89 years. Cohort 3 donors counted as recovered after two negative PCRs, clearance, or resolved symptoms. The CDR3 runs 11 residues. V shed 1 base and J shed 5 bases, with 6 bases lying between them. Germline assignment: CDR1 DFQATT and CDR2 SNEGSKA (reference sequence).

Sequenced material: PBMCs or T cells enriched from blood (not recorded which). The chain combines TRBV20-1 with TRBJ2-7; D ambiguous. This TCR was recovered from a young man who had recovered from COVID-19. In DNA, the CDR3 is TGCAGTGCTAGAGCGGGTCACGAGCAGTACTTC. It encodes CSARAGHEQYF.